Listed below are T cell receptor beta chains from one sample, sequenced in a study of blood T cell repertoires in COVID-19. Assay: immunoSEQ multiplex PCR; the TCRdb copy retains only in-frame clones and omits some. The sample holds some 220,000 clones, roughly 80% seen once. The sequenced sample consisted of peripheral blood. These receptors originate from a woman aged 60-75 years who had recovered from COVID-19. CDR3s include the opening cysteine and the closing phenylalanine or tryptophan. Fields, in order: clone size, J gene, D gene, V gene, CDR3 protein, CDR3 DNA. The D gene is left open where the match is weak. Clone size appears in some rows only: once, few, many, or a class for an expanded clone.

clone size: NA; J gene: TRBJ1-2; D gene: TRBD1; V gene: TRBV5-1; CDR3 protein: CASSRETGGNGYTF; CDR3 DNA: TGCGCCAGCAGCCGGGAGACAGGGGGCAATGGCTACACCTTC
clone size: NA; J gene: TRBJ1-1; D gene: TRBD1; V gene: TRBV5-1; CDR3 protein: CASNSPGQGMNTEAFF; CDR3 DNA: TGCGCCAGCAACTCCCCTGGACAGGGGATGAACACTGAAGCTTTCTTT
clone size: many; J gene: TRBJ2-1; D gene: TRBD2; V gene: TRBV6-5; CDR3 protein: CARVDLAGGVDEQFF; CDR3 DNA: TGTGCCAGGGTTGATCTAGCGGGGGGGGTAGATGAGCAGTTCTTC
clone size: NA; J gene: TRBJ2-3; D gene: TRBD2; V gene: TRBV9; CDR3 protein: CASSVVAGEADTQYF; CDR3 DNA: TGTGCCAGCAGCGTAGTTGCGGGGGAGGCAGATACGCAGTATTTT
clone size: NA; J gene: TRBJ1-6; D gene: NA; V gene: TRBV7-9; CDR3 protein: CASSFEQGRSSYNSPLHF; CDR3 DNA: TGTGCCAGCAGCTTCGAACAGGGCCGGAGCTCCTATAATTCACCCCTCCACTTT
clone size: NA; J gene: TRBJ2-1; D gene: NA; V gene: TRBV7-2; CDR3 protein: CASSLGSTEQFF; CDR3 DNA: TGTGCCAGCAGCTTAGGTAGTACTGAGCAGTTCTTC
clone size: NA; J gene: TRBJ2-3; D gene: NA; V gene: TRBV10-3; CDR3 protein: CAISGPPLRGGRQSDTQYF; CDR3 DNA: TGTGCCATCAGCGGCCCCCCCTTAAGGGGGGGCCGTCAGTCAGATACGCAGTATTTT
clone size: NA; J gene: TRBJ2-7; D gene: NA; V gene: TRBV12-3/TRBV12-4; CDR3 protein: CASSLTGNEQYF; CDR3 DNA: TGTGCCAGCAGCCTTACAGGGAACGAGCAGTACTTC
clone size: NA; J gene: TRBJ2-5; D gene: NA; V gene: TRBV3-1/TRBV3-2; CDR3 protein: CASTSWGEIETQYF; CDR3 DNA: TGTGCCAGCACCTCATGGGGCGAGATAGAGACCCAGTACTTC
clone size: NA; J gene: TRBJ2-7; D gene: NA; V gene: TRBV12-5; CDR3 protein: CASGLSGQPFLELYF; CDR3 DNA: TGTGCTAGTGGTTTGTCCGGACAGCCATTTCTCGAGCTATACTTC
clone size: NA; J gene: TRBJ2-5; D gene: TRBD1; V gene: TRBV5-4; CDR3 protein: CASSRPGQGGETQYF; CDR3 DNA: TGTGCCAGCAGCCGGCCCGGACAGGGAGGAGAGACCCAGTACTTC
clone size: NA; J gene: TRBJ1-2; D gene: NA; V gene: TRBV3-1/TRBV3-2; CDR3 protein: CASSTAGAGYGYTF; CDR3 DNA: TGTGCCAGCAGCACGGCGGGGGCCGGCTATGGCTACACCTTC
clone size: NA; J gene: TRBJ2-3; D gene: TRBD2; V gene: TRBV5-4; CDR3 protein: CASSSGGGLSTDTQYF; CDR3 DNA: TGTGCCAGCAGCTCCGGGGGGGGGCTTAGCACAGATACGCAGTATTTT
clone size: NA; J gene: TRBJ2-3; D gene: TRBD1; V gene: TRBV28; CDR3 protein: CASSLDRADTQYF; CDR3 DNA: TGTGCCAGCAGTTTGGACAGGGCGGATACGCAGTATTTT
clone size: NA; J gene: TRBJ1-2; D gene: NA; V gene: TRBV27; CDR3 protein: CASKKGQNYGYTF; CDR3 DNA: TGTGCCAGCAAAAAGGGACAAAACTATGGCTACACCTTC
clone size: NA; J gene: TRBJ1-4; D gene: TRBD1; V gene: TRBV5-4; CDR3 protein: CASSFVGRGQEKLFF; CDR3 DNA: TGTGCCAGCAGCTTTGTGGGCAGGGGGCAAGAAAAACTGTTTTTT
clone size: NA; J gene: TRBJ2-3; D gene: TRBD2; V gene: TRBV9; CDR3 protein: CASSVAGLAGGQTDTQYF; CDR3 DNA: TGTGCCAGCAGCGTAGCGGGACTAGCGGGGGGGCAGACAGATACGCAGTATTTT
clone size: once; J gene: TRBJ1-6; D gene: NA; V gene: TRBV6-2/TRBV6-3; CDR3 protein: CASSYAKGNSPLHF; CDR3 DNA: TGTGCCAGCAGTTACGCCAAGGGGAATTCACCCCTCCACTTT
clone size: NA; J gene: TRBJ1-4; D gene: NA; V gene: TRBV5-5; CDR3 protein: CASSRRQEKLFF; CDR3 DNA: TGTGCCAGCAGCCGAAGACAGGAAAAACTGTTTTTT
clone size: NA; J gene: TRBJ1-1; D gene: TRBD1; V gene: TRBV3-1/TRBV3-2; CDR3 protein: CASSVTGVYEAFF; CDR3 DNA: TGTGCCAGCAGCGTAACAGGGGTATATGAAGCTTTCTTT
clone size: NA; J gene: TRBJ2-2; D gene: TRBD2; V gene: TRBV5-4; CDR3 protein: CASSLDSGGWTGELFF; CDR3 DNA: TGTGCCAGCAGCTTGGATAGCGGGGGATGGACCGGGGAGCTGTTTTTT
clone size: once; J gene: TRBJ2-2; D gene: TRBD2; V gene: TRBV2; CDR3 protein: CASSRASGEGELFF; CDR3 DNA: TGTGCCAGCAGTAGGGCTAGCGGGGAGGGGGAGCTGTTTTTT
clone size: NA; J gene: TRBJ1-5; D gene: TRBD1; V gene: TRBV7-9; CDR3 protein: CASTTGVGQPQHF; CDR3 DNA: TGTGCCAGCACTACAGGGGTAGGGCAGCCCCAGCATTTT
clone size: few; J gene: TRBJ2-1; D gene: TRBD2; V gene: TRBV30; CDR3 protein: CAWSVRYGAGGNEQFF; CDR3 DNA: TGTGCCTGGAGTGTACGGTATGGAGCGGGGGGGAATGAGCAGTTCTTC
clone size: once; J gene: TRBJ1-2; D gene: TRBD1; V gene: TRBV10-3; CDR3 protein: CAIDRGQGGYGYTF; CDR3 DNA: TGTGCCATCGATAGGGGACAGGGCGGCTATGGCTACACCTTC
clone size: NA; J gene: TRBJ1-5; D gene: NA; V gene: TRBV6-2/TRBV6-3; CDR3 protein: CASSPRTEDQPQHF; CDR3 DNA: TGTGCCAGCAGTCCGCGGACAGAGGATCAGCCCCAGCATTTT
clone size: NA; J gene: TRBJ1-2; D gene: NA; V gene: TRBV7-8; CDR3 protein: CASSFDRGGYTF; CDR3 DNA: TGTGCCAGCAGCTTCGACCGGGGGGGCTACACCTTC
clone size: NA; J gene: TRBJ2-3; D gene: TRBD2; V gene: TRBV5-8; CDR3 protein: CASSLGRGGLPDTQYF; CDR3 DNA: TGTGCCAGCAGCTTGGGGCGGGGGGGCCTTCCAGATACGCAGTATTTT
clone size: NA; J gene: TRBJ1-5; D gene: TRBD1; V gene: TRBV19; CDR3 protein: CASSIGQGFGQPQHF; CDR3 DNA: TGTGCCAGTAGTATAGGACAGGGGTTCGGTCAGCCCCAGCATTTT
clone size: NA; J gene: TRBJ2-5; D gene: TRBD2; V gene: TRBV7-2; CDR3 protein: CASSPWTSGGLETQYF; CDR3 DNA: TGTGCCAGCAGCCCTTGGACTAGCGGGGGATTGGAGACCCAGTACTTC
clone size: NA; J gene: TRBJ2-2; D gene: NA; V gene: TRBV9; CDR3 protein: CASSVVAGGPNTGELFF; CDR3 DNA: TGTGCCAGCAGCGTAGTTGCCGGGGGGCCTAACACCGGGGAGCTGTTTTTT
clone size: NA; J gene: TRBJ2-3; D gene: NA; V gene: TRBV6-4; CDR3 protein: CASRVFSGSTDTQYF; CDR3 DNA: TGTGCCAGCAGAGTATTTAGCGGTAGCACAGATACGCAGTATTTT
clone size: NA; J gene: TRBJ2-5; D gene: TRBD2; V gene: TRBV7-6; CDR3 protein: CASSLGGGVAGGSDLGSQYF; CDR3 DNA: TGTGCCAGCAGCTTAGGCGGAGGGGTAGCGGGGGGTTCGGATCTTGGGTCCCAGTACTTC
clone size: NA; J gene: TRBJ1-1; D gene: TRBD1; V gene: TRBV5-1; CDR3 protein: CASSYSTGAGGDTEAFF; CDR3 DNA: TGCGCCAGCAGCTACTCGACAGGGGCGGGTGGTGACACTGAAGCTTTCTTT
clone size: few; J gene: TRBJ1-5; D gene: NA; V gene: TRBV7-9; CDR3 protein: CASSPTELNQPQHF; CDR3 DNA: TGTGCCAGCAGCCCGACAGAGTTGAATCAGCCCCAGCATTTT
clone size: NA; J gene: TRBJ2-5; D gene: NA; V gene: TRBV10-3; CDR3 protein: CAISEPRQETQYF; CDR3 DNA: TGTGCCATCAGTGAGCCCAGACAAGAGACCCAGTACTTC